The present TCR beta chain was sequenced within a study of blood T cell repertoires in COVID-19 (dated by TCRdb to about 2020). Some background on the complete study: Collaborator samples came from the United States, Italy and Spain and covered acute and convalescent phases of COVID-19. HLA class I and class II types, where available, came from metadata supplied by the sample provider rather than from assay-based typing. The sample metadata nearly always contained a de-identified subject ID, COVID-19 status, age in years and sex. The samples were drawn from two sources: the first 160 participants of the ongoing ImmuneRACE study, and 950 to 1,500 subjects contributed by 6 global collaborators. The repertoires were made available in a free public database intended to serve as a resource for research on the immune response to SARS-CoV-2. The prospective study material was composed of cDNA or gDNA derived from T cells, B-cell-depleted T cells, or PBMCs. Subjects who had been exposed to COVID-19, were actively infected with it, or had recovered from it provided the deeply sampled blood TCRbeta repertoires that made up the dataset. The investigation overall reported the following: The quantity of clinical and demographic metadata differed by source and by participant and was supplied without curation.

CDR1 and CDR2 (SGHTA, FQGTGA) derive from the germline V gene. V loses 1 base, J loses 7 bases, and the germline ends lie 5 bases apart. Reading from cysteine to phenylalanine, the CDR3 counts 13 amino acids. The DNA shown is the 39-base CDR3, in frame from base 1. In its sample, this clone was seen a few times. Its binding antigen is unknown. No base quality values were provided; no much bigger clone lies one nucleotide off. TCRbeta CDR3 regions were amplified from genomic DNA by means of the immunoSEQ Assay, a bias-controlled multiplex PCR. Processing in the source paper ran as follows. Nucleated cell counts per sample were estimated from amplification of reference gene primers within the assay. To quantify the absolute abundance of each unique TCRbeta CDR3 rearrangement, sequence reads were collapsed and filtered. For each sample, productive Simpson clonality was calculated as the square root of Simpson's diversity index across productive rearrangements. Imported from immuneACCESS, the table was reduced by TCRdb to in-frame sequences with V and J called. These copies leave out some clones; in studies compared against another copy, an unresolved V gene accounts for under half, and the cause of the remainder is not known. The DNA gave D and trimming, while V, J and clone size come from that table. In this sample the table shows 250,000 to 300,000 clones, over 65% of which occur a single time. Of the sample, 3% to 3.5% falls within the top ten clones.

Whole blood was collected in K2EDTA tubes by collaborating institutions according to the institutions' own protocols. For TCRbeta analysis, collaborators shipped samples in one of three forms: frozen whole blood, isolated PBMCs, or DNA extracted from either of those sample types. The sample consisted of peripheral blood. The source of this sequence is an elderly woman with acute or convalescent COVID-19. The rearranged chain carries TRBV7-3 and TRBJ1-6, with the D gene call left open. The nucleotides are TGTGCCAGCAGCTTAATCTTCAATTCACCCCTCCACTTT. This encodes CASSLIFNSPLHF. Where the CDR3 stops, the reference TRBV7-3 and TRBJ1-6 genes take over; the full variable domain is GAGVSQTPSNKVTEKGKYVELRCDPISGHTALYWYRQSLGQGPEFLIYFQGTGAADDSGLPNDRFFAVRPEGSVSTLKIQRTERGDSAVYLCASSLIFNSPLHFGNGTRLTVT.